This TCR beta chain was recorded in a study of blood T cell repertoires in COVID-19. As for the study in general: The samples span acute and convalescent COVID-19 from the United States, Italy and Spain. T cells, B-cell-depleted T cells, or PBMCs supplied cDNA or gDNA.

Original analysis: Using reference gene primer amplification, nucleated cell counts were estimated. Some clones are missing from TCRdb's copy, which holds only in-frame ones; the method was immunoSEQ multiplex PCR. V, J and clone size derive from that table, while D and trimming were established from the DNA sequence. Among approximately 350,000 clones listed, around 83% were seen once. Participants were aged roughly 18 to 90 years, lived in over 20 US areas, and enrolled virtually. This sequence originates from a woman aged 50 to 60 who had recovered from COVID-19. The sample taken for sequencing was PBMCs or T cells enriched from blood (not recorded which).

The chain's CDR3 is CASRPLGTVEAFF. CDR3 coding DNA: TGTGCCAGCAGGCCCCTGGGGACAGTTGAAGCTTTCTTT. The gene calls are TRBV3-1 (or the pseudogene TRBV3-2) and TRBJ1-1, with TRBD1 matching 7 bases. Per the germline V gene, CDR1 is LGHDT and CDR2 is YNNKEL (reference sequence). The junction had 8 bases not matched to a gene; V was cut back by 6 bases and J by 7 bases. The CDR3 loop spans 13 amino acids.